A single sample is the source of the 27 T cell receptor beta chains below, sequenced in a study of blood T cell repertoires in COVID-19. TCRdb's copy holds only in-frame clones and misses some; the assay was immunoSEQ multiplex PCR. The sample records approximately 300,000 clones, around 90% being singletons. The sequencing sample was made of peripheral blood. The receptors here all came from a man between 50 and 59 years old with active or convalescent COVID-19.

The chain combines TRBV6-6 with TRBJ2-7; 10 bases align to TRBD1. This CDR3 is 15 amino acids long. Trimming took 4 bases from V and 4 from J; bases not matched to a gene: 7. Germline V gives CDR1 MNHNY, CDR2 SVGAGI (reference sequence). CDR3 nucleotide sequence: TGTGCCAGCAGTTTTCCGACAGGGGGCGAATACGAGCAGTACTTC. This codes for CASSFPTGGEYEQYF.

J is TRBJ2-5 and V is TRBV12-3 or TRBV12-4; D remains unclear. With 3 bases removed from V and 13 bases from J, the gap between germline ends came to 15 bases. The length of the CDR3 is 12 residues. The CDR3 coding sequence is TGTGCCAGCAGTTTTGGCTCAGAGGAACTGTACTTC. Encoded protein: CASSFGSEELYF.

The gene calls are TRBV29-1 and TRBJ1-4, with a possible D match to TRBD1 (6 bases). V dropped 4 bases and J dropped 6 bases, with 9 bases sitting between them. Per germline, CDR1 SQVTM and CDR2 ANQGSEA. The CDR3 loop spans 12 amino acids. The CDR3 DNA reads as TGCAGCGTTGGAGGGGGGGATGAAAAACTGTTTTTT. Translating it yields CSVGGGDEKLFF.

The J gene is TRBJ1-4, the V gene TRBV6-5, with 7 positions matching TRBD1. With 6 bases clipped from V and 3 bases from J, the junction kept 1 base outside the gene matches. The germline CDR1 and CDR2 sequences are MNHEY and SVGAGI. The CDR3 extends over 13 amino acids. The DNA of the CDR3 is TGTGCCAGCAGAGGGGGCCCTAATGAAAAACTGTTTTTT. This encodes CASRGGPNEKLFF.

This sequence joins TRBV6-5 and TRBJ2-5, with D maybe TRBD1 (6 bases). This CDR3 is 16 amino acids long. Germline CDR1 and CDR2: MNHEY and SVGAGI. The V end lost 0 bases, the J end lost 2 bases, and 13 bases lay between the germline ends. CDR3 loop: CASSYSFVGAQETQYF. The CDR3 nucleotides are TGTGCCAGCAGTTACTCGTTTGTGGGGGCACAAGAGACCCAGTACTTC.

CDR3 sequence (DNA): TGTGCCAGCAGATCCGGGAGTCCCCTTAATGAAAAACTGTTTTTT. The encoded protein is CASRSGSPLNEKLFF. The chain combines TRBV28 with TRBJ1-4; unclear D gene. The germline V and J ends were trimmed by 6 bases and 4 bases, with 15 bases remaining between them. Germline CDR1 is MDHEN and CDR2 is SYDVKM. The CDR3 loop spans 15 amino acids.

The gene calls are TRBV18 and TRBJ2-3, with 7 nucleotides matching TRBD2. The CDR3 has 16 residues. Losses at the gene ends were 5 bases for V and 2 bases for J; bases not matched to a gene: 10. Germline V CDR1 and CDR2: KGHSH, LQKENI. CDR3 coding DNA: TGTGCCAGCTCATCCACCTCTAGCGGAAACACAGATACGCAGTATTTT. Translation: CASSSTSSGNTDTQYF.

V gene TRBV15 combines with J gene TRBJ1-4; tentatively, D is TRBD1 (6 bases). Trimming removed 5 bases from V and 6 bases from J, with 19 bases in between. This CDR3 is built from 16 residues. Germline V gene lookup returns CDR1 LNHNV and CDR2 YYDKDF (reference sequence). The CDR3 region has the DNA TGTGCCACCAGCGCCCCGGGGGGCGCGAGGGATGAAAAACTGTTTTTT. This sequence encodes CATSAPGGARDEKLFF. The full variable domain, in which reference TRBV15 and TRBJ1-4 provide the parts outside the CDR3, is DAMVIQNPRYQVTQFGKPVTLSCSQTLNHNVMYWYQQKSSQAPKLLFHYYDKDFNNEADTPDNFQSRRPNTSFCFLDIRSPGLGDTAMYLCATSAPGGARDEKLFFGSGTQLSVL.

The chain joins TRBV5-1 to TRBJ2-2; TRBD2 matches at 12 bases. Trimming cost V 4 bases and J 2 bases; bases outside gene matches: 3. Germline CDR1 is SGHRS and CDR2 is YFSETQ. The CDR3 is 16 amino acids. The CDR3 DNA sequence: TGCGCCAGCAGCATACTAGCGGGAGGAAACACCGGGGAGCTGTTTTTT. Translation: CASSILAGGNTGELFF.

This chain links TRBV5-5 with TRBJ1-1; a possible D gene is TRBD1 (6 bases). Germline CDR1 is SGHKS and CDR2 is YYEKEE (reference sequence). The CDR3 covers 14 residues. V gave up 4 bases and J gave up 7 bases, with 17 bases separating them. CDR3 sequence: CASSIQTGTIEAFF. In DNA, the CDR3 is TGTGCCAGCAGCATTCAGACAGGCACTATTGAAGCTTTCTTT.

The chain combines TRBV20-1 with TRBJ1-1, with D possibly matching TRBD1 (5 bases). The germline CDR1 and CDR2 sequences are DFQATT and SNEGSKA (reference sequence). Trimming cost V 8 bases and J 4 bases, with 11 bases left between them. The CDR3 is made up of 11 amino acids. This CDR3 is CSYRGPTEAFF. CDR3 DNA sequence: TGCAGTTATAGGGGCCCCACTGAAGCTTTCTTT.

The chain recombines TRBV9 with TRBJ2-1, with 7 bases fitting TRBD1. CDR3 length: 14 residues. V was clipped by 7 bases and J by 2 bases; unmatched bases: 6. Germline V gives CDR1 SGDLS, CDR2 YYNGEE. The DNA for the CDR3 is TGTGCCAGCGCGACAGGGAACACCTACAATGAGCAGTTCTTC. This codes for CASATGNTYNEQFF.

V gene TRBV6-5 combines with J gene TRBJ1-5; no clear D. V was clipped by 0 bases and J by 1 base, with 7 bases between them. CDR1 and CDR2 (germline): MNHEY, SVGAGI. The CDR3 is 15 amino acids. CDR3 DNA: TGTGCCAGCAGTTACTCGCTAGCGAGCAATCAGCCCCAGCATTTT. Translating gives CASSYSLASNQPQHF.

The chain recombines TRBV11-3 with TRBJ2-1, with 9 bases matching TRBD1. V lost 5 bases to trimming and J lost 6 bases; unmatched junction nucleotides: 14. CDR1 SGHNT and CDR2 YENEEA come from the germline V gene. The CDR3 runs to 17 residues. CDR3 bases: TGTGCCAGCAGCGGTGGGGCGAGGACAGGGGTTTTCAATGAGCAGTTCTTC. It specifies CASSGGARTGVFNEQFF.

This clone appeared a single time. The V call is TRBV15, the J call TRBJ2-3; D gene unclear. Trimming shortened V by 2 bases and J by 6 bases, and 9 bases separated the two germline ends. The CDR3 consists of 13 residues. Germline CDR1 reads LNHNV; CDR2 reads YYDKDF (reference sequence). CDR3 DNA: TGTGCCACCAGCAGATTTCCCGGGGATACGCAGTATTTT. It codes for CATSRFPGDTQYF.

This clone occurred once. The chain recombines TRBV29-1 with TRBJ2-1; perhaps TRBD1 as D (6 bases). Germline V CDR1 and CDR2: SQVTM, ANQGSEA. Between the trimmed V and J ends, which lost 6 bases and 12 bases, there was a span of 21 bases. The CDR3 runs 13 residues. CDR3 loop: CSVRTGTQPGQFF. The CDR3 DNA sequence: TGCAGCGTCAGGACCGGGACACAGCCAGGGCAGTTCTTC.

The chain has TRBV10-3 and TRBJ1-2; D is perhaps TRBD1 (5 bases). The V gene lost 3 bases and the J gene lost 5 bases, with 16 bases spanning the gap. This CDR3 has 15 amino acids. Germline V gene sequence: CDR1 ENHRY, CDR2 SYGVKD. The DNA of the CDR3 is TGTGCCATCAGTGACAGTGGGGCAGGCCAATATGGCTACACCTTC. This sequence encodes CAISDSGAGQYGYTF.

The chain uses TRBV2 and TRBJ1-2; a weak D match, TRBD1 (5 bases). CDR1 is SNHLY, CDR2 FYNNEI, per germline. The CDR3 runs to 14 residues. With 2 bases removed from V and 5 bases from J, the gap between germline ends came to 12 bases. Here the CDR3 reads CASSELGTSYGYTF. The CDR3, as DNA: TGTGCCAGCAGTGAACTGGGGACTTCTTATGGCTACACCTTC.

This chain links TRBV19 with TRBJ2-1, with D uncertain. The germline V gene encodes CDR1 LNHDA and CDR2 SQIVND (reference sequence). There are 15 residues in the CDR3. V gave up 5 bases and J gave up 4 bases, with 15 bases separating them. The CDR3 spells CASSPHAGPYNEQFF. The DNA for the CDR3 is TGTGCCAGTAGTCCCCACGCAGGCCCTTACAATGAGCAGTTCTTC.

The V call is TRBV7-9, the J call TRBJ2-1; 8 bases align to TRBD2. CDR3 length: 17 amino acids. From germline, CDR1 is SEHNR and CDR2 FQNEAQ (reference sequence). V gave up 1 base and J gave up 0 bases; unmatched junction bases: 5. In nucleotides, the CDR3 is TGTGCCAGCAGCTTAGTCGGGAGGGGGGCCTCCTACAATGAGCAGTTCTTC. Amino acids: CASSLVGRGASYNEQFF. Using reference TRBV7-9 and TRBJ2-1 for the parts outside the CDR3, the full variable domain is DTGVSQNPRHKITKRGQNVTFRCDPISEHNRLYWYRQTLGQGPEFLTYFQNEAQLEKSRLLSDRFSAERPKGSFSTLEIQRTEQGDSAMYLCASSLVGRGASYNEQFFGPGTRLTVL.

This chain links TRBV10-3 with TRBJ2-7; D unresolved. The CDR3 runs to 14 residues. Germline V CDR1 and CDR2: ENHRY, SYGVKD. The V gene lost 2 bases and the J gene lost 2 bases, with 10 bases spanning the gap. CDR3 sequence (DNA): TGTGCCATCAGTGAGGAGGTCTCAACCTACGAGCAGTACTTC. This sequence encodes CAISEEVSTYEQYF.

The chain is built from TRBV6-6 and TRBJ2-7; TRBD1 matches 10 bases. V was clipped by 0 bases and J by 3 bases; unmatched bases: 2. The CDR3 sequence is 15 residues long. Germline V gene sequence: CDR1 MNHNY, CDR2 SVGAGI (reference sequence). Here the CDR3 DNA reads TGTGCCAGCAGTTACTCGGGACAGGGGTTCTACGAGCAGTACTTC. Amino acid sequence: CASSYSGQGFYEQYF.

The chain carries TRBV5-6 and TRBJ2-2; D remains unclear. V was cut by 4 bases and J by 9 bases, with 13 bases left in between. The CDR3 has 13 residues. Germline CDR1 reads SGHDT; CDR2 reads YYEEEE. CDR3 nucleotides: TGTGCCAGCAGCCTCGGGTTCTCACGGGAGCTGTTTTTT. It codes for CASSLGFSRELFF.

The genes are TRBV28 and TRBJ2-7, with D perhaps matching TRBD1 (5 bases). From germline, CDR1 is MDHEN and CDR2 SYDVKM. This CDR3 is 12 amino acids long. Trimming left V 5 bases short and J 4 bases short, with 9 bases between. The chain's CDR3 is CASSEQEYEQYF. Here the CDR3 DNA reads TGTGCCAGCAGTGAACAGGAGTACGAGCAGTACTTC.

This clone was seen only once. The chain uses TRBV2 and TRBJ2-2, with a weak D call TRBD2 (5 bases). CDR3 length equals 12 residues. Per germline, CDR1 SNHLY and CDR2 FYNNEI. V lost 7 bases and J 7 bases, leaving 10 bases between the germline ends. The CDR3 DNA reads TGTGCCAGCAAGGAGGCCGGCGGGGAGCTGTTTTTT. Translating it yields CASKEAGGELFF.

The chain recombines TRBV2 with TRBJ1-3; D not certain. This CDR3 region has 11 residues. V was pared by 7 bases and J by 4 bases, with 5 bases between. Germline CDR1 is SNHLY and CDR2 is FYNNEI. The CDR3 DNA follows: TGTGCCAGCAATCAGGGAAACACCATATATTTT. Translating it yields CASNQGNTIYF.

A single count supports this clone. This chain connects TRBV13 to TRBJ2-2, with D perhaps TRBD2 (6 bases). The V and J ends lost 5 bases and 6 bases respectively, with 13 bases between them. The germline V gene encodes CDR1 PRHDT and CDR2 FYEKMQ (reference sequence). CDR3 length equals 14 residues. CDR3 protein: CASSPSSGAGELFF. The CDR3 coding sequence is TGTGCCAGCAGCCCGTCCTCGGGAGCCGGGGAGCTGTTTTTT.